The 26 T cell receptor beta chains in this list originate from one sample, sequenced in a study of T-cell memory formation after mild COVID-19 (dated by TCRdb to the early 2020s). To prepare the library, 5' RACE was applied. Sequenced using an Illumina NovaSeq 6000. TCRdb applied fastp at Q25 and MiXCR to the public reads, then kept only in-frame beta chains. A single entry per CDR3 protein holds the most common genes and DNA from its merged rows. This sample is represented by 400,000 or so distinct CDR3 sequences; roughly 20% of them were singletons. The ten biggest clones cover more than 8% of the sample. The sample taken for sequencing was PBMCs or a T cell subset sorted from them (not recorded which). These TCRs come from an adult woman who had mild COVID-19 (a few samples of this study predate the infection). The sample titles of this study are shuffled in the database, so cell type and time point are left out; the donor was told from shared clones.

This chain uses TRBV12-3 or TRBV12-4 with TRBJ2-1; D ambiguous. The CDR3 extends over 13 amino acids. V lost 6 bases and J lost 6, with 12 bases in between. CDR3 region: CASREDPSNEQFF. CDR3 sequence (DNA): TGTGCCAGCAGGGAAGACCCAAGCAATGAGCAGTTCTTC.

The chain recombines TRBV12-5 with TRBJ2-7, with no clear D. This CDR3 contains 11 residues. The V end lost 4 bases, the J end lost 5 bases, and 6 bases lay between the germline ends. Per the germline V gene, CDR1 is LGHNT and CDR2 is FRNRAP. The CDR3 region has the DNA TGTGCTAGTGGTTCGCTAAACGAGCAGTACTTC. Its translation is CASGSLNEQYF.

This clonotype came up a few times. The chain joins TRBV25-1 to TRBJ2-7; D tentatively fits TRBD1 or TRBD2 (5 bases each). Germline V gives CDR1 MGHDK, CDR2 SYGVNS. The V end lost 6 bases, the J end lost 5 bases, and 14 bases lay between the germline ends. The CDR3 covers 13 residues. CDR3 amino acids: CASRDPGTHEQYF. CDR3 DNA sequence: TGTGCCAGCAGGGATCCAGGGACGCACGAGCAGTACTTC.

This clonotype was counted between two and nine times. This CDR3 reads CASSFERGPLKTQYF. Written as DNA, the CDR3 is TGCGCCAGCAGCTTTGAGCGGGGGCCGCTGAAGACCCAGTACTTC. The V call is TRBV5-1, the J call TRBJ2-5, with TRBD2 matching 8 bases. The CDR3 runs 15 residues. Germline loops: CDR1 SGHRS, CDR2 YFSETQ. J gave up 6 bases and V 2 bases, and 9 bases lay outside the gene matches.

The rearrangement uses TRBV20-1 and TRBJ1-5; tentative D call: TRBD1 (6 bases). Germline V gene sequence: CDR1 DFQATT, CDR2 SNEGSKA (reference sequence). The CDR3 length is 15 residues. V lost 5 bases, J lost 3 bases, and 17 bases lay in between. CDR3 bases: TGCAGTGCTGATCGAGACAGGACCGACAATCAGCCCCAGCATTTT. Translated: CSADRDRTDNQPQHF.

CDR3 region: CASSLRLGGRRLAGELFF. The DNA for the CDR3 is TGTGCCAGCAGCTTACGCCTCGGGGGGCGCAGGTTGGCCGGGGAGCTGTTTTTT. The rearrangement joins TRBV7-9 to TRBJ2-2; possibly TRBD2 for D (7 bases). From germline, CDR1 is SEHNR and CDR2 FQNEAQ (reference sequence). The CDR3 contains 18 residues. The V gene lost 2 bases and the J gene lost 6 bases, with 22 bases spanning the gap. The variable domain in full, with the rest retrieved from reference TRBV7-9 and TRBJ2-2, is DTGVSQNPRHKITKRGQNVTFRCDPISEHNRLYWYRQTLGQGPEFLTYFQNEAQLEKSRLLSDRFSAERPKGSFSTLEIQRTEQGDSAMYLCASSLRLGGRRLAGELFFGEGSRLTVL.

This clonotype occurred a few times. The V gene is TRBV7-8, the J gene TRBJ2-1, with D unclear. Trimming removed 3 bases at V and 12 bases at J, with 12 bases between. The germline V gene has CDR1 SGHVS and CDR2 FQNEAQ. The CDR3 loop spans 12 amino acids. In DNA, the CDR3 is TGTGCCAGCAGCTTCACCACCGCGGCGCAGTTCTTC. Residues: CASSFTTAAQFF.

CDR3 DNA: TGCAGTGCTAGAATGGGGGACACCGGGGAGCTGTTTTTT. Translating it yields CSARMGDTGELFF. The chain is built from TRBV20-1 and TRBJ2-2, with D tentatively TRBD1 or TRBD2 (5 bases each). The CDR3 runs to 13 residues. V lost 2 bases and J 3 bases, leaving 7 bases between the germline ends. Germline values: CDR1 DFQATT, CDR2 SNEGSKA (reference sequence).

The table lists this clonotype with a count of one. This chain connects TRBV15 to TRBJ2-5; the D call may be TRBD1 or TRBD2 (7 bases each). This CDR3 region has 17 residues. Germline-derived CDR1 and CDR2 are LNHNV and YYDKDF (reference sequence). The V end lost 1 base, the J end lost 1 base, and 16 bases lay between the germline ends. CDR3 bases: TGTGCCACCAGCAGAGGGGGAGGGGGCAGTACCCAAGAGACCCAGTACTTC. This translates into CATSRGGGGSTQETQYF.

The V and J genes are TRBV2 and TRBJ2-7; 7 bases fit TRBD1. The CDR3 is made up of 13 amino acids. CDR1 and CDR2 (germline): SNHLY, FYNNEI. Trimming cost V 5 bases and J 3 bases; bases outside gene matches: 4. The CDR3 protein is CASSSGTVYEQYF. CDR3 nucleotide sequence: TGTGCCAGCAGTTCCGGGACAGTCTACGAGCAGTACTTC.

The chain couples TRBV27 to TRBJ2-3, with a tentative D call TRBD1 (6 bases). Germline V CDR1 and CDR2: MNHEY, SMNVEV (reference sequence). The CDR3 length is 14 residues. V shed 3 bases and J shed 6 bases, with 13 bases lying between them. CDR3 bases: TGTGCCAGCAGTTTCAGGGGCGAGGCGGATACGCAGTATTTT. Protein sequence: CASSFRGEADTQYF.

The gene calls are TRBV19 and TRBJ1-4, with D possibly matching TRBD1 (6 bases). Deletions cut 3 bases from V and 7 bases from J, with 18 bases between. CDR1 and CDR2 (germline): LNHDA, SQIVND (reference sequence). The CDR3 is 16 amino acids. The CDR3 spells CASSIGYRVIGEKLFF. The CDR3 bases are TGTGCCAGTAGTATCGGCTACAGGGTTATAGGTGAAAAACTGTTTTTT.

V and J are TRBV7-8 and TRBJ2-3; 11 nucleotides align to TRBD2. Germline CDR1 and CDR2: SGHVS and FQNEAQ. There are 18 residues in the CDR3. V lost 0 bases and J lost 2; bases outside the gene matches: 7. The CDR3: CASSLALLAGGITDTQYF. The CDR3 nucleotides read TGTGCCAGCAGCTTAGCGCTTCTAGCGGGGGGTATCACAGATACGCAGTATTTT.

In this sample, this clonotype turned up many times. The chain carries TRBV27 and TRBJ2-3, with unresolved D. The CDR3 contains 15 residues. Deletions cut 7 bases from V and 0 bases from J, with 14 bases between. Per the germline V gene, CDR1 is MNHEY and CDR2 is SMNVEV (reference sequence). The CDR3 region is CASNLRLQSTDTQYF. CDR3 nucleotide sequence: TGTGCCAGCAATCTCCGCTTACAGAGCACAGATACGCAGTATTTT.

V is TRBV21-1 and J is TRBJ2-3. TRBV21-1 is listed as a pseudogene. The CDR3 covers 15 residues. The CDR3 region is CASSNLGSHTDTQYF. CDR3 nucleotide sequence: TGTGCCAGCAGCAACTTGGGCAGCCACACAGATACGCAGTATTTT.

This clonotype has only a few counts. This chain links TRBV27 with TRBJ2-5; no clear D. CDR3 length: 15 residues. The germline V gene has CDR1 MNHEY and CDR2 SMNVEV (reference sequence). V was shortened by 10 bases and J by 5 bases, with 23 bases between the two germline ends. The CDR3 region is CATPPGLPQEETQYF. The CDR3 coding sequence is TGTGCCACTCCCCCCGGGCTCCCGCAAGAGGAGACCCAGTACTTC.

This clonotype has only a few counts. The rearrangement links TRBV7-3 to TRBJ2-1; D is possibly TRBD1 (6 bases). CDR1 is SGHTA, CDR2 FQGTGA, per germline. The CDR3 runs to 15 residues. Trimming cost V 2 bases and J 9 bases, with 17 bases left between them. The CDR3 reads CASSLGVGAEGEQFF. In DNA form, the CDR3 reads TGTGCCAGCAGCTTAGGAGTGGGGGCCGAGGGTGAGCAGTTCTTC.

The chain joins TRBV7-6 to TRBJ2-5, with 12 bases that match TRBD2. CDR1 and CDR2 (germline): SGHVS, FNYEAQ. The CDR3 has 20 residues. The J segment lost 2 bases and the V segment lost 2 bases, leaving 15 bases of the junction unmatched. The CDR3 nucleotides are TGTGCCAGCAGCTTATTGACTAGCGGGAGTTGGGTGGGGCGACAAGAGACCCAGTACTTC. It encodes CASSLLTSGSWVGRQETQYF. Full variable domain (outside the CDR3, taken from reference TRBV7-6 and TRBJ2-5): GAGVSQSPRYKVTKRGQDVALRCDPISGHVSLYWYRQALGQGPEFLTYFNYEAQQDKSGLPNDRFSAERPEGSISTLTIQRTEQRDSAMYRCASSLLTSGSWVGRQETQYFGPGTRLLVL.

This clonotype was counted a few times. The V gene is TRBV9, the J gene TRBJ2-1; 9 positions agree with TRBD1. Germline V gene sequence: CDR1 SGDLS, CDR2 YYNGEE. The CDR3 is 16 residues long. V was pared by 5 bases and J by 8 bases, with 14 bases of the junction left unmatched. The CDR3 nucleotides read TGTGCCAGCAGTGTTATGGGACAGGGAAATGGGGATGAGCAGTTCTTC. Translating gives CASSVMGQGNGDEQFF.

This rearrangement joins TRBV4-1 to TRBJ1-5, with a weak D call TRBD1 (5 bases). The CDR3 is 16 residues long. Trimming took off 1 base at V and 3 bases at J, with 13 bases between the two ends. The germline V gene encodes CDR1 MGHRA and CDR2 YSYEKL. The chain's CDR3 is CASSQVGDSFNQPQHF. The CDR3 bases are TGCGCCAGCAGCCAAGTGGGGGACTCCTTCAATCAGCCCCAGCATTTT.

The chain combines TRBV7-2 with TRBJ2-5, with TRBD1 as a possible D gene (7 bases). The CDR3 is made up of 14 amino acids. Germline CDR1 and CDR2: SGHTA and FQGNSA. V gave up 1 base and J gave up 7 bases, with 13 bases separating them. CDR3 DNA sequence: TGTGCCAGCAGCTTAGGGTATCAGGGGGGGACCCAGTACTTC. Translating gives CASSLGYQGGTQYF. The whole variable domain, remainder taken from reference TRBV7-2 and TRBJ2-5, is GAGVSQSPSNKVTEKGKDVELRCDPISGHTALYWYRQSLGQGLEFLIYFQGNSAPDKSGLPSDRFSAERTGGSVSTLTIQRTQQEDSAVYLCASSLGYQGGTQYFGPGTRLLVL.

This clonotype has a handful of counts. The V and J genes are TRBV3-1 and TRBJ2-7; either TRBD1 or TRBD2 may fit D (6 bases each). Trimming took 4 bases from V and 0 from J, leaving 13 bases between them. CDR3 length: 15 amino acids. The germline V gene encodes CDR1 LGHDT and CDR2 YNNKEL (reference sequence). The CDR3 DNA follows: TGTGCCAGCAGCCCCCCGGGGGCCTCCTCCTACGAGCAGTACTTC. Protein: CASSPPGASSYEQYF.

This clonotype was picked up a small number of times. CDR3 coding DNA: TGCAGCGTTACAGATTGGGTTGGGACTAGCGGGAGGGTAACCTACAATGAGCAGTTCTTC. Encoded protein: CSVTDWVGTSGRVTYNEQFF. The V call is TRBV29-1, the J call TRBJ2-1, with 16 bases aligning to TRBD2. The V gene's germline CDR1 is SQVTM and CDR2 ANQGSEA. There are 20 residues in the CDR3. V lost 5 bases, J lost 2 bases, and 15 bases stayed unmatched.

The CDR3 region is CAISESGPSSYNEQFF. The CDR3, as DNA: TGTGCCATCAGTGAGTCGGGGCCGAGCTCCTACAATGAGCAGTTCTTC. V is TRBV10-3 and J is TRBJ2-1; TRBD1 might be the D (5 bases). Per germline, CDR1 ENHRY and CDR2 SYGVKD. This CDR3 is 16 amino acids long. V lost 0 bases and J 0 bases, leaving 9 bases between the germline ends.

V gene TRBV15 combines with J gene TRBJ1-1, with D uncertain. The V end was cut by 0 bases, the J end by 1 base, with 9 bases between. The CDR3 runs to 15 residues. CDR1 and CDR2 from the germline V gene are LNHNV and YYDKDF (reference sequence). CDR3 nucleotide sequence: TGTGCCACCAGCAGAGATCTGGTAGGGAACACTGAAGCTTTCTTT. Residues: CATSRDLVGNTEAFF.

The chain employs TRBV2 and TRBJ1-5; weak D call: TRBD1 (6 bases). Trimming stripped 9 bases from V and 0 bases from J, with 9 bases between. This CDR3 has 13 amino acids. Germline V gene data show CDR1 as SNHLY and CDR2 as FYNNEI. This chain's CDR3 is CASHRDSNQPQHF. The CDR3 DNA follows: TGTGCCAGTCACAGGGATAGCAATCAGCCCCAGCATTTT.